This TCR beta chain was profiled in a study of blood T cell repertoires in COVID-19. Germline V gives CDR1 KGHDR, CDR2 SFDVKD. The CDR3 has 12 residues. V lost 6 bases to trimming and J lost 7 bases, with 9 bases between them. Some clones are missing from TCRdb's copy, which holds only in-frame ones; the method was immunoSEQ multiplex PCR. The data show around 150,000 clones, with more than 75% seen just once and around 2.3% held by the top ten. Sequenced sample: peripheral blood. This chain links TRBV24-1 with TRBJ2-1, with D possibly TRBD1 on 6 matching bases. This sequence was found in a man in his forties or fifties with active COVID-19. CDR3 amino acids: CATSLRGNEQFF. In DNA, the CDR3 is TGTGCCACCAGTTTAAGGGGGAATGAGCAGTTCTTC.